This TCR beta chain emerged from a study of identical twins. One entry per CDR3 protein, called by TCRdb with MiXCR from the 5' RACE reads. The profile shows hundreds of thousands of distinct CDR3 sequences, roughly 18% of them singletons. This clonotype was found a few times. Its antigen is not identified. Study-level results: In beta out-of-frame sequences, the excess sharing between twins was weaker.

The V gene's germline CDR1 is SGHTS and CDR2 YDEGEE. The CDR3 length is 16 residues. J gave up 3 bases and V 4 bases, and 10 bases lay outside the gene matches. These same records also appear under a second study, on T cells expressing NK-cell markers.

The chain joins TRBV5-8 to TRBJ2-3, with 8 bases aligning to TRBD1. Material for sequencing was PBMCs. This sequence originates from a woman under 30 in good health. As DNA, the CDR3 is TGTGCCAGCAGCCCCGGGCAGGGGGCTGCGACAGATACGCAGTATTTT. It specifies CASSPGQGAATDTQYF. Full variable domain (remainder filled in from reference TRBV5-8 and TRBJ2-3): EAGVTQSPTHLIKTRGQQATLRCSPISGHTSVYWYQQALGLGLQFLLWYDEGEERNRGNFPPRFSGRQFPNYSSELNVNALELEDSALYLCASSPGQGAATDTQYFGPGTRLTVL.